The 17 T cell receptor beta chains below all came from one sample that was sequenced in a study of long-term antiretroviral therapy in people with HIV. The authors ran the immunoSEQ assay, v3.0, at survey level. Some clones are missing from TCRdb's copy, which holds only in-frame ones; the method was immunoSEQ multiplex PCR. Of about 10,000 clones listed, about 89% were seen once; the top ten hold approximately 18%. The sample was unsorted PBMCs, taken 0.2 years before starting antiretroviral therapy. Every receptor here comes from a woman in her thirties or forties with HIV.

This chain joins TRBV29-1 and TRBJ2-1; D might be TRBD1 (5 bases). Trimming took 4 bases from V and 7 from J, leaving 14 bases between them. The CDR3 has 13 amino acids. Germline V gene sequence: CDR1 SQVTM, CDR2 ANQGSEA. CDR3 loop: CSVVGAPLNEQFF. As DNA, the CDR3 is TGCAGCGTTGTAGGGGCCCCGTTGAATGAGCAGTTCTTC.

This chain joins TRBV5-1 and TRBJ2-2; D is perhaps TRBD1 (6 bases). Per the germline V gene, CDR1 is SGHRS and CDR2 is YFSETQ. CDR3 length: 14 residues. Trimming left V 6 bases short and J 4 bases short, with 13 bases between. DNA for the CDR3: TGCGCCAGCACTCACCGGGACACCACCGGGGAGCTGTTTTTT. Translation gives CASTHRDTTGELFF.

The CDR3 nucleotides are TGTGCCAGTAGTATCACCAGGGGCAGAAATGGCTACACCTTC. Translated, it gives CASSITRGRNGYTF. The chain recombines TRBV19 with TRBJ1-2, with a possible D match to TRBD1 (6 bases). CDR1 is LNHDA, CDR2 SQIVND, per germline (reference sequence). This CDR3 has 14 residues. V lost 3 bases and J lost 6, with 14 bases in between.

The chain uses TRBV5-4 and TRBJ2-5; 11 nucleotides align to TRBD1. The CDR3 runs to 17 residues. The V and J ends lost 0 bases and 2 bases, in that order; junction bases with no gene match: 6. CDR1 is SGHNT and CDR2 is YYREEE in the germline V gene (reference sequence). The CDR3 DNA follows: TGTGCCAGCAGCTTGGTGGGACAGGGGGTCGAACAAGAGACCCAGTACTTC. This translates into CASSLVGQGVEQETQYF.

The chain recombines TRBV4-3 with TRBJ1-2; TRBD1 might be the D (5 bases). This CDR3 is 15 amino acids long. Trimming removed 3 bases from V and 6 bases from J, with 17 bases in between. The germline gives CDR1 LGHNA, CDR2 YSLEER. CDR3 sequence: CASSQGWGDFNGYTF. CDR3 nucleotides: TGCGCCAGCAGCCAGGGGTGGGGGGATTTTAATGGCTACACCTTC.

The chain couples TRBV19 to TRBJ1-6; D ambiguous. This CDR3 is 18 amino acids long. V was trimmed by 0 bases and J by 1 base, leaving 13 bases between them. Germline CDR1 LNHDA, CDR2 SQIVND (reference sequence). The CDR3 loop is CASSIEFSKISYNSPLHF. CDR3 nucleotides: TGTGCCAGTAGTATAGAATTCAGCAAAATATCCTATAATTCACCCCTCCACTTT. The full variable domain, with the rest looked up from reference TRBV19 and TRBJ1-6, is DGGITQSPKYLFRKEGQNVTLSCEQNLNHDAMYWYRQDPGQGLRLIYYSQIVNDFQKGDIAEGYSVSREKKESFPLTVTSAQKNPTAFYLCASSIEFSKISYNSPLHFGNGTRLTVT.

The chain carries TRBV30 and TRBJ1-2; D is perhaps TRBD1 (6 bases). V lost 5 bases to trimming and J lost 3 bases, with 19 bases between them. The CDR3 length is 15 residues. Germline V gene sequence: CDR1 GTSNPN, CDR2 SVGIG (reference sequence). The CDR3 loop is CAWVPEDRWYYGYTF. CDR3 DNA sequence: TGTGCCTGGGTCCCGGAAGACAGGTGGTACTATGGCTACACCTTC.

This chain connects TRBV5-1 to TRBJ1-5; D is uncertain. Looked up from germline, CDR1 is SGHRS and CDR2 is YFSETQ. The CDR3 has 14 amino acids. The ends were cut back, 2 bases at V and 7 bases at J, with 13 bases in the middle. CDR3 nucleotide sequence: TGCGCCAGCAGCTTAGAGGGAGGAGGCCAGCCCCAGCATTTT. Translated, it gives CASSLEGGGQPQHF.

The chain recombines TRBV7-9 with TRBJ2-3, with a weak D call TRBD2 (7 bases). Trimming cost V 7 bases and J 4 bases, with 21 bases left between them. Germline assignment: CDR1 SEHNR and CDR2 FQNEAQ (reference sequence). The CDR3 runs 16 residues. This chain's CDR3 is CASNSHTGGGADTQYF. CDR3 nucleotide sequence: TGTGCCAGCAACTCCCATACGGGGGGCGGCGCAGATACGCAGTATTTT.

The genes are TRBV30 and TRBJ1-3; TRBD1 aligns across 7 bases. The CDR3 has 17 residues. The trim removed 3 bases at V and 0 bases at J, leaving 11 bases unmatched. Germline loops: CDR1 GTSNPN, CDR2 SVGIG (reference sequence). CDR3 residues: CAWRGTETLRSGNTIYF. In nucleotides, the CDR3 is TGTGCCTGGAGGGGGACAGAGACACTCCGCTCTGGAAACACCATATATTTT.

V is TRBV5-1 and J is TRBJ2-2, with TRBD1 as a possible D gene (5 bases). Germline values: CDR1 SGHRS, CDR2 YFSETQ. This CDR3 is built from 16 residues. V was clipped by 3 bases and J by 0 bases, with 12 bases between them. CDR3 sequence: CASSSLGHSNTGELFF. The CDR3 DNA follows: TGCGCCAGCAGCTCCCTCGGACATTCGAACACCGGGGAGCTGTTTTTT.

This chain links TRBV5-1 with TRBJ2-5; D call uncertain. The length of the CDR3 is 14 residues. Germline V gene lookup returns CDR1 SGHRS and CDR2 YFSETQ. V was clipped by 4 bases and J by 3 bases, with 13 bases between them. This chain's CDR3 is CASSPVGTEETQYF. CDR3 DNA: TGCGCCAGCAGCCCCGTGGGTACCGAAGAGACCCAGTACTTC.

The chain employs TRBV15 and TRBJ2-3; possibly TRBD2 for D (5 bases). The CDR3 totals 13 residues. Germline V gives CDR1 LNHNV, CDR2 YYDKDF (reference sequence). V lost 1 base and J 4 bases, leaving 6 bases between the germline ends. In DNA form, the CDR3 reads TGTGCCACCAGCAGAGGAGGGTCAGATACGCAGTATTTT. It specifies CATSRGGSDTQYF. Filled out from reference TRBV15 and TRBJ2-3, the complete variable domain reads DAMVIQNPRYQVTQFGKPVTLSCSQTLNHNVMYWYQQKSSQAPKLLFHYYDKDFNNEADTPDNFQSRRPNTSFCFLDIRSPGLGDTAMYLCATSRGGSDTQYFGPGTRLTVL.

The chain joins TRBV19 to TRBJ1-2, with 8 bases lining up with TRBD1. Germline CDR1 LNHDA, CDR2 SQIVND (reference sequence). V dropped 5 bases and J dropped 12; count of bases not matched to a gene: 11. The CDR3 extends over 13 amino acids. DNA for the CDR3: TGTGCCAGTAGTCCTCGGACAGGGCCCGTTCACACCTTC. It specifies CASSPRTGPVHTF.

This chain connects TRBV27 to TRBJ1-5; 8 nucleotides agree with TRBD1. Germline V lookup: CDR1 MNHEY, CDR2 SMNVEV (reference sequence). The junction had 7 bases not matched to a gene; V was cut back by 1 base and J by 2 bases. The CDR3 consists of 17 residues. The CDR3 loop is CASSLWAGGTGNQPQHF. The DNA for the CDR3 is TGTGCCAGCAGTTTATGGGCAGGGGGCACTGGCAATCAGCCCCAGCATTTT.

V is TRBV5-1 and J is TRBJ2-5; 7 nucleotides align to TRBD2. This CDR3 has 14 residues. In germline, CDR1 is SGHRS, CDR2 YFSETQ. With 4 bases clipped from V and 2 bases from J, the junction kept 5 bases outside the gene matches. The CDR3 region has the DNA TGCGCCAGCAGCGAGGACGGGGGGCAAGAGACCCAGTACTTC. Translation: CASSEDGGQETQYF. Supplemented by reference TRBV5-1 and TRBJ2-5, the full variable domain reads KAGVTQTPRYLIKTRGQQVTLSCSPISGHRSVSWYQQTPGQGLQFLFEYFSETQRNKGNFPGRFSGRQFSNSRSEMNVSTLELGDSALYLCASSEDGGQETQYFGPGTRLLVL.

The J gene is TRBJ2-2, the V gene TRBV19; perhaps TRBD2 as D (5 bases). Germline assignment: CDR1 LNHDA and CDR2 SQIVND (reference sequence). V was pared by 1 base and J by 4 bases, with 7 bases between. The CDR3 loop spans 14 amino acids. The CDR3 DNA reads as TGTGCCAGTAGTATAGCTAGCTCCACCGGGGAGCTGTTTTTT. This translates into CASSIASSTGELFF.